This T cell receptor beta chain was retrieved from a study of early T cells in non-severe SARS-CoV-2 infection. Tagging with unique molecular identifiers was applied to individual cDNA molecules. TCRdb reprocessed the 5' RACE reads with MiXCR, giving one entry per CDR3 protein. The profile shows tens of thousands of distinct CDR3 sequences, 4% to 5% of them singletons. Trimming cost V 4 bases and J 4 bases, with 20 bases left between them. This CDR3 region has 16 residues. Looked up from germline, CDR1 is SGHRS and CDR2 is YFSETQ. The chain joins TRBV5-1 to TRBJ1-2; D possibly corresponds to TRBD1 (5 bases). The receptor comes from an adult who was a healthcare worker with PCR-confirmed SARS-CoV-2 infection or an uninfected control (not recorded which). The sequencing sample was made of whole blood. CDR3 residues: CASSAAGVPGSYGYTF. The CDR3 DNA reads as TGCGCCAGCAGCGCAGCGGGGGTCCCCGGGAGCTATGGCTACACCTTC.